This T cell receptor beta chain comes out of a study of blood T cells in healthy people across ages. This clonotype has just a few counts. The CDR3 length is 15 residues. CDR1 and CDR2 (germline): SGHVS, FNYEAQ. V was cut by 5 bases and J by 4 bases, with 14 bases left in between. Caucasian, healthy and from Russia, the donors were aged between 6 and 90. Samples each had at least 5 micrograms of total RNA extracted. A J-beta primer mix and a sample-barcoded 5' primer were used in a second PCR of roughly 7 to 12 cycles. In TCRdb, the 5' RACE reads were re-called with MiXCR into one record per CDR3 protein. Of hundreds of thousands of distinct CDR3 sequences in the sample, around 25% were seen once. This sample was shared with a second study, whose subject was T cells of mothers and their children. That source reports: Unrelated mother-child pairs always had slightly, but never significantly, lower normalized overlap than related pairs.

This sequence was found in a boy aged 10-17 years in good health. The gene calls are TRBV7-6 and TRBJ2-2; no clear D. Sequenced material: blood. The CDR3 DNA follows: TGTGCCAGCAGCCCCGGGCAGGTGGCCACCGGGGAGCTGTTTTTT. It codes for CASSPGQVATGELFF.